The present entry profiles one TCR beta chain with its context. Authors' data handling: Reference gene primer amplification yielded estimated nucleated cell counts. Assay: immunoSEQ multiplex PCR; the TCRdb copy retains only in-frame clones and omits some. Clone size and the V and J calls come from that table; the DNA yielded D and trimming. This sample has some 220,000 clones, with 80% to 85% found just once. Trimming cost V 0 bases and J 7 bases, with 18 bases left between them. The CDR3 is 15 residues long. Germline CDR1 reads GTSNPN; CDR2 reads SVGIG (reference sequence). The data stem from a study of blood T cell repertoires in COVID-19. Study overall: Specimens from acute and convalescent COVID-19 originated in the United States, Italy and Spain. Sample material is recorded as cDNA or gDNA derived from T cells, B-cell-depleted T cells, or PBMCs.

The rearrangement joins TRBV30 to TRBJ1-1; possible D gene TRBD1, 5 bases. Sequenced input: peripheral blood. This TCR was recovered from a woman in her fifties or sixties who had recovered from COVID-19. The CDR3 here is CAWSVKLWGVGEAFF. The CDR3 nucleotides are TGTGCCTGGAGTGTAAAGTTGTGGGGGGTGGGTGAAGCTTTCTTT.